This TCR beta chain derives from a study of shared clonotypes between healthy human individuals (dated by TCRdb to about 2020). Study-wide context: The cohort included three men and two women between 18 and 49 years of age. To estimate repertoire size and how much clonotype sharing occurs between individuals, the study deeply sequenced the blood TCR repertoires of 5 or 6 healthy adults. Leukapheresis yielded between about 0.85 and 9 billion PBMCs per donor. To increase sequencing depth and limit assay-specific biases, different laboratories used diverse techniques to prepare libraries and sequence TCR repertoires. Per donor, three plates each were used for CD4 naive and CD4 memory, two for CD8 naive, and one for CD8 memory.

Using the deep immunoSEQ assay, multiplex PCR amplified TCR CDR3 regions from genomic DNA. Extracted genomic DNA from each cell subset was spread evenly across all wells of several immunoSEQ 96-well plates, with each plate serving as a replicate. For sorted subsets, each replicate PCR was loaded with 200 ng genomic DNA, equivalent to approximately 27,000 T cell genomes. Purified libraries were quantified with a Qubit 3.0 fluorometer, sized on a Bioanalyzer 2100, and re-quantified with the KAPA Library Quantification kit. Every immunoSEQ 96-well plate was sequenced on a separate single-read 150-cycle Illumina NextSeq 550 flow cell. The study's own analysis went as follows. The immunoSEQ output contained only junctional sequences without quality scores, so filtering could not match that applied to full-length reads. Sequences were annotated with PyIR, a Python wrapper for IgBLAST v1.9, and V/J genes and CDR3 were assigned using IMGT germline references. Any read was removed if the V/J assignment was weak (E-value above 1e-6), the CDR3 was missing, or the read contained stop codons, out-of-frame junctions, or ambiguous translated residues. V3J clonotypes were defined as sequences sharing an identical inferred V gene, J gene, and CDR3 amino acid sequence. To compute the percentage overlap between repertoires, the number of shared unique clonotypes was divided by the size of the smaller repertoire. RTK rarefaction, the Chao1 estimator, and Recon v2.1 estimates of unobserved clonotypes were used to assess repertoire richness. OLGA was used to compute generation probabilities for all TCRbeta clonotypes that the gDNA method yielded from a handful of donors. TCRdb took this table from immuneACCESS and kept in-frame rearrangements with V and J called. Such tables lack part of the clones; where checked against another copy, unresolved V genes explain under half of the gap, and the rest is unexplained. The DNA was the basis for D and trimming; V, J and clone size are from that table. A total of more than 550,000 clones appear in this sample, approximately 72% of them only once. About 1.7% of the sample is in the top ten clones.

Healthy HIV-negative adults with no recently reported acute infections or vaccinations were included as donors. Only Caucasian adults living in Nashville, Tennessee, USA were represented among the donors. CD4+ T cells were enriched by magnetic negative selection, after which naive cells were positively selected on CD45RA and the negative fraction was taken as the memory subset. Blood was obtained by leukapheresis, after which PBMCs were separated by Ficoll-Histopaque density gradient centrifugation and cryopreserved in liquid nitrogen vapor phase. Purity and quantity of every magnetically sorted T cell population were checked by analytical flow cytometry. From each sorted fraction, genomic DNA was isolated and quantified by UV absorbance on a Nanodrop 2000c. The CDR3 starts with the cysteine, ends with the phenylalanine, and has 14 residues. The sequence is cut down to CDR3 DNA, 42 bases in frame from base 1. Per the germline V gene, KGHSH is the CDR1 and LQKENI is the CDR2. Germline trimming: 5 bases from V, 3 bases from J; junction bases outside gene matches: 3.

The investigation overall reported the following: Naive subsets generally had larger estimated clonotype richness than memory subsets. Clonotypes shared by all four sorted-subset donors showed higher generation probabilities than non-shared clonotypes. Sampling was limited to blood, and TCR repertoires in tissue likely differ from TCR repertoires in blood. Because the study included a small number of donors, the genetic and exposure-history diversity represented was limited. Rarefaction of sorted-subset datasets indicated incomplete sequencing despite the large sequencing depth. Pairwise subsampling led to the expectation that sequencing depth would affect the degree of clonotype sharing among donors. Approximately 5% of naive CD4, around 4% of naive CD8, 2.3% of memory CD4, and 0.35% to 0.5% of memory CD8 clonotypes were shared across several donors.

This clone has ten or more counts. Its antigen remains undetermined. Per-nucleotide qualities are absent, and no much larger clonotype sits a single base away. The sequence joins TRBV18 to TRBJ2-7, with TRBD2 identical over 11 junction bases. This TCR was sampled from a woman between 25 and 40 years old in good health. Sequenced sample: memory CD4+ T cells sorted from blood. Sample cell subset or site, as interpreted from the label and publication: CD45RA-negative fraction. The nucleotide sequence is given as TGTGCCAGCTCATCCGGGACTAGCGGCTACGAGCAGTACTTC. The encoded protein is CASSSGTSGYEQYF.